This T cell receptor (beta chain) was sequenced in a study of pediatric ulcerative colitis. This clone was seen only once. The antigen remains unidentified. Whole-study findings and limits: Clonal expansions reduced rectal repertoire diversity in acute severe colitis.

TCRdb's copy holds only in-frame clones and misses some; the assay was immunoSEQ multiplex PCR. The sample carries 37,000 or so clones, approximately 82% recorded once. Sequencing input: blood. This clonotype originated in a girl aged 5-17 years with moderate ulcerative colitis.

CDR3 coding DNA: TGTGCCAGCTCACCCACAGCCCCGGGCGGGGGAGAGCAGTACTTC. It encodes CASSPTAPGGGEQYF. V gene TRBV18 combines with J gene TRBJ2-7; 7 bases are shared with TRBD2. The length of the CDR3 is 15 residues. With 3 bases clipped from V and 7 bases from J, the junction kept 12 bases outside the gene matches. Germline V gives CDR1 KGHSH, CDR2 LQKENI.